The subject of this entry is one T cell receptor (beta chain). The target antigen is unknown. Germline CDR1 reads SEHNR; CDR2 reads FQNEAQ (reference sequence). There are 18 residues in the CDR3. The V end lost 1 base, the J end lost 4 bases, and 21 bases lay between the germline ends. The culture ran for roughly ten days before CD4+ T cells were isolated. Participants each got two BNT162b2 or mRNA-1273 vaccine doses. The authors exchanged half the medium for IL-2 medium on days 3 and 7. This sample was taken from a study of vaccination effects on CD4 cells after COVID-19. Sequenced by immunoSEQ multiplex PCR; TCRdb stores in-frame clones only, minus some. This table has about 73,000 clones, around 69% appearing once.

Sequencing used CD4+ T cells from PBMCs cultured without peptide, obtained after COVID-19 vaccination. This chain connects TRBV7-9 to TRBJ2-3; D may be TRBD2 (6 bases). The sequence was collected from a human donor who received a COVID-19 vaccine. CDR3 protein: CASSLGWGNSGDADTQYF. The CDR3 nucleotides are TGTGCCAGCAGCTTAGGTTGGGGGAATTCGGGGGATGCAGATACGCAGTATTTT. The complete variable domain, with remaining parts taken from reference TRBV7-9 and TRBJ2-3, reads DTGVSQNPRHKITKRGQNVTFRCDPISEHNRLYWYRQTLGQGPEFLTYFQNEAQLEKSRLLSDRFSAERPKGSFSTLEIQRTEQGDSAMYLCASSLGWGNSGDADTQYFGPGTRLTVL.